The next 30 T cell receptor beta chains were all read from a single sample in a study of blood T cell repertoires in COVID-19. Profiled with immunoSEQ multiplex PCR; TCRdb holds only in-frame clones, not every one. The sample has 70,000 or so clones, around four fifths seen once. The sample comprised peripheral blood. These receptors were collected from a man aged 60 to 75 with COVID-19, enrolled during active disease.

With respect to this clone: This sample includes further DNA sequences coding for the same CDR3. In nucleotides, the CDR3 is TGTGCCAGCAGCGTCGGCAATCAGCCCCAGCATTTT. Protein sequence: CASSVGNQPQHF. The chain carries TRBV9 and TRBJ1-5; D gene unclear. Germline CDR1 reads SGDLS; CDR2 reads YYNGEE. The V gene lost 2 bases and the J gene lost 2 bases, with 2 bases spanning the gap. The CDR3 length is 12 residues.

The gene calls are TRBV28 and TRBJ1-6; 8 bases fit TRBD1. The CDR3 has 15 amino acids. Germline CDR1 reads MDHEN; CDR2 reads SYDVKM. The V gene end was trimmed by 4 bases and the J gene end by 11 bases; junction bases not matched to a gene: 10. The DNA of the CDR3 is TGTGCCAGCAGTTCCCCCCCAGGGGGCTATGCACCCCTCCACTTT. Translation gives CASSSPPGGYAPLHF.

The chain joins TRBV12-5 to TRBJ1-1, with 9 bases that match TRBD1. This CDR3 contains 14 residues. CDR1 and CDR2 (germline): LGHNT, FRNRAP. Trimming removed 1 base from V and 4 bases from J; junction bases left unmatched: 1. CDR3 region: CASGLGDRVTEAFF. The CDR3 DNA follows: TGTGCTAGTGGTTTGGGGGACAGGGTCACTGAAGCTTTCTTT.

The rearrangement uses TRBV11-3 and TRBJ1-2; perhaps TRBD1 as D (6 bases). V gave up 1 base and J gave up 1 base, with 7 bases separating them. The CDR3 extends over 14 amino acids. Per the germline V gene, CDR1 is SGHNT and CDR2 is YENEEA. This CDR3 is CASSLGTDNYGYTF. The CDR3 DNA reads TGTGCCAGCAGCTTAGGGACAGATAACTATGGCTACACCTTC.

This clone was seen a handful of times. The J gene is TRBJ1-2, the V gene TRBV28; D gene ambiguous. CDR3 length: 16 residues. CDR1 is MDHEN, CDR2 SYDVKM, per germline. V was cut by 6 bases and J by 8 bases, with 25 bases left in between. The CDR3 nucleotides read TGTGCCAGCAGCTCACCTACCCGGGAGGGAGCGAGGGGCTACACCTTC. This sequence encodes CASSSPTREGARGYTF.

CDR3: CASPILRYQRQQETQYF. The CDR3 DNA is TGCGCCAGCCCAATACTTCGATATCAGAGACAACAAGAGACCCAGTACTTC. The rearrangement uses TRBV10-1 and TRBJ2-5; D gene ambiguous. This CDR3 is 17 amino acids long. Germline V lookup: CDR1 WNHNN, CDR2 SYGVQD (reference sequence). Trimming took off 8 bases at V and 2 bases at J, with 24 bases between the two ends.

The gene calls are TRBV5-6 and TRBJ2-5; 7 nucleotides align to TRBD1. The CDR3 totals 14 residues. Trimming removed 7 bases from V and 5 bases from J; junction bases left unmatched: 11. CDR1 and CDR2 from the germline V gene are SGHDT and YYEEEE. CDR3 residues: CASETRGWSETQYF. The CDR3 DNA reads TGTGCCAGCGAAACCAGGGGGTGGAGTGAGACCCAGTACTTC.

This clone was detected a few times. The chain joins TRBV19 to TRBJ2-2; D perhaps matches TRBD1 (6 bases). V lost 6 bases and J lost 4, with 21 bases in between. Germline lookup yields CDR1 LNHDA and CDR2 SQIVND (reference sequence). This CDR3 has 17 amino acids. CDR3 nucleotide sequence: TGTGCCAGTAGGGGGGCCCCCACCTATACAACCACCGGGGAGCTGTTTTTT. As protein: CASRGAPTYTTTGELFF.

This sequence joins TRBV5-1 and TRBJ2-5; D unresolved. This CDR3 spans 13 amino acids. Trimming removed 0 bases from V and 3 bases from J, with 6 bases in between. CDR1 and CDR2 (germline): SGHRS, YFSETQ. The CDR3 DNA is TGCGCCAGCAGCTTGGCCCTCGAAGAGACCCAGTACTTC. Translated, it gives CASSLALEETQYF.

The genes are TRBV5-1 and TRBJ1-2; 11 positions agree with TRBD1. The J segment lost 6 bases and the V segment lost 2 bases, leaving 6 bases of the junction unmatched. The CDR3 length is 15 residues. CDR1 is SGHRS and CDR2 is YFSETQ in the germline V gene. In nucleotides, the CDR3 is TGCGCCAGCAGCTTAGCGGACAGGGGGCAGGATGGCTACACCTTC. Amino acids: CASSLADRGQDGYTF.

This clone occurred many times. The chain uses TRBV11-2 and TRBJ1-1; D uncertain. The V end was cut by 0 bases, the J end by 1 base, with 9 bases between. CDR3 length: 15 amino acids. CDR1 and CDR2 (germline): SGHAT, FQNNGV. The CDR3 DNA reads as TGTGCCAGCAGCTTAGAGCGGGCCTGGAACACTGAAGCTTTCTTT. Its protein product is CASSLERAWNTEAFF. The full variable domain, rest sourced from reference TRBV11-2 and TRBJ1-1, is EAGVAQSPRYKIIEKRQSVAFWCNPISGHATLYWYQQILGQGPKLLIQFQNNGVVDDSQLPKDRFSAERLKGVDSTLKIQPAKLEDSAVYLCASSLERAWNTEAFFGQGTRLTVV.

The chain uses TRBV3-1 (or the pseudogene TRBV3-2) and TRBJ2-6; D unclear. The germline V gene has CDR1 LGHDT and CDR2 YNNKEL (reference sequence). Trimming cost V 4 bases and J 0 bases, with 7 bases left between them. The CDR3 covers 15 residues. The CDR3 protein is CASSLTDSGANVLTF. The CDR3 DNA is TGTGCCAGCAGCCTTACTGACTCTGGGGCCAACGTCCTGACTTTC.

The J gene is TRBJ2-1, the V gene TRBV6-5; 7 bases are a match to TRBD2. Trimming cost V 0 bases and J 7 bases; bases outside gene matches: 6. The CDR3 contains 15 residues. The germline V gene encodes CDR1 MNHEY and CDR2 SVGAGI. The CDR3 DNA follows: TGTGCCAGCAGTTACTCCCTACGGGGGGTGAATGAGCAGTTCTTC. The encoded protein is CASSYSLRGVNEQFF.

CDR3 sequence reads: CASSPLTRRTDTQYF. CDR3 nucleotides: TGTGCCAGCAGCCCCCTCACGCGCCGCACAGATACGCAGTATTTT. The chain combines TRBV5-6 with TRBJ2-3, with unresolved D. Germline CDR1 is SGHDT and CDR2 is YYEEEE. V lost 4 bases and J 1 base, leaving 13 bases between the germline ends. This CDR3 is 15 amino acids long.

CDR3 nucleotide sequence: TGCGCCAGCAGCGTAGGGGCGGGACAGAGACAGCCCCAGCATTTT. It yields the protein CASSVGAGQRQPQHF. The V gene is TRBV4-1, the J gene TRBJ1-5; TRBD1 agrees at 7 bases. Germline trimming cut 5 bases from V and 7 bases from J; bases unmatched to any gene: 11. Germline V CDR1 and CDR2: MGHRA, YSYEKL. The CDR3 contains 15 residues.

This rearrangement joins TRBV10-2 to TRBJ2-7, with no clear D. Between the trimmed V and J ends, which lost 3 bases and 2 bases, there was a span of 11 bases. Germline V gene lookup returns CDR1 WSHSY and CDR2 SAAADI. This CDR3 has 14 residues. The DNA for the CDR3 is TGCGCCAGCAGTGAATCCCGGGTACCCTACGAGCAGTACTTC. It yields the protein CASSESRVPYEQYF.

This chain links TRBV4-1 with TRBJ2-1; D might be TRBD2 (6 bases). V lost 0 bases, J lost 4 bases, and 10 bases lay in between. Germline V gives CDR1 MGHRA, CDR2 YSYEKL. This CDR3 has 15 residues. Written as DNA, the CDR3 is TGCGCCAGCAGCCAAGATCTTGCGGGATACAATGAGCAGTTCTTC. It is translated as CASSQDLAGYNEQFF.

This sequence joins TRBV28 and TRBJ2-2, with D possibly matching TRBD1 (5 bases). Trimming shortened V by 7 bases and J by 9 bases, and 18 bases separated the two germline ends. Per germline, CDR1 MDHEN and CDR2 SYDVKM. The CDR3 is 14 residues long. The CDR3 coding sequence is TGTGCCAGCACCAAAATACAGGCCCACCGGGAGCTGTTTTTT. Protein: CASTKIQAHRELFF.

The chain has TRBV7-2 and TRBJ1-5, with unresolved D. The CDR3 sequence is 12 residues long. Germline-derived CDR1 and CDR2 are SGHTA and FQGNSA. Trimming took 3 bases from V and 6 from J, leaving 6 bases between them. Written as DNA, the CDR3 is TGTGCCAGCAGCTTGAGGAGTCAGCCCCAGCATTTT. Translating it yields CASSLRSQPQHF.

The chain recombines TRBV4-1 with TRBJ1-2; the D gene is possibly TRBD1 (5 bases). This CDR3 spans 12 amino acids. V was trimmed by 4 bases and J by 8 bases, leaving 11 bases between them. CDR1 and CDR2 from the germline V gene are MGHRA and YSYEKL. This chain's CDR3 is CASSLPGEGYTF. CDR3 nucleotide sequence: TGCGCCAGCAGCCTCCCGGGGGAAGGCTACACCTTC.

This clone was picked up one time. CDR3 sequence (DNA): TGTGCCAGCAGTCCCGGTGGGGCGTTTGAGCAGTACTTC. This gives the protein CASSPGGAFEQYF. This chain uses TRBV28 with TRBJ2-7; D perhaps matches TRBD1 (5 bases). V shed 5 bases and J shed 7 bases, with 15 bases lying between them. This CDR3 is 13 amino acids long. CDR1 and CDR2 from the germline V gene are MDHEN and SYDVKM.

This clone was recorded only once. This chain uses TRBV6-1 with TRBJ1-3; D unclear. The CDR3 has 15 residues. V was clipped by 3 bases and J by 0 bases, with 9 bases between them. Germline lookup yields CDR1 MNHNS and CDR2 SASEGT. CDR3 sequence: CASSDPTNSGNTIYF. CDR3 DNA: TGTGCCAGCAGTGATCCGACAAACTCTGGAAACACCATATATTTT.

This sequence joins TRBV6-1 and TRBJ1-5; D gene unclear. The CDR3 loop spans 18 amino acids. Germline loops: CDR1 MNHNS, CDR2 SASEGT. The germline V and J ends were trimmed by 1 base and 2 bases, with 18 bases remaining between them. In DNA form, the CDR3 reads TGTGCCAGCAGTGAAGATGTATTGGACCCGAGGGGCAATCAGCCCCAGCATTTT. Protein sequence: CASSEDVLDPRGNQPQHF.

The chain has TRBV24-1 and TRBJ2-6; D ambiguous. CDR1 KGHDR and CDR2 SFDVKD come from the germline V gene. With 12 bases removed from V and 2 bases from J, the gap between germline ends came to 13 bases. This CDR3 is built from 14 residues. The CDR3 DNA follows: TGTGCCCGAATACGACTTACTGGGGCCAACGTCCTGACTTTC. Translation: CARIRLTGANVLTF.

The V and J genes are TRBV5-1 and TRBJ1-5; 8 nucleotides agree with TRBD1. This CDR3 is built from 16 residues. CDR1 and CDR2 from the germline V gene are SGHRS and YFSETQ. The ends lost 0 bases at V and 5 bases at J; junction bases unmatched: 7. CDR3 in DNA: TGCGCCAGCAGCTTGGATGGACAGGGAGGGTATCAGCCCCAGCATTTT. Translation: CASSLDGQGGYQPQHF.

This clone was detected only a few times. The chain is built from TRBV4-2 and TRBJ1-5; D not certain. Germline values: CDR1 LGHNA, CDR2 YNFKEQ. Between the trimmed V and J ends, which lost 3 bases and 0 bases, there was a span of 12 bases. The CDR3 consists of 16 residues. This CDR3 is CASSQRAVYSNQPQHF. The CDR3 DNA is TGTGCCAGCAGCCAGAGGGCAGTATATAGCAATCAGCCCCAGCATTTT.

This chain links TRBV6-1 with TRBJ2-7; maybe TRBD1 (6 bases). This CDR3 spans 17 amino acids. Trimming pared 3 bases from V and 7 bases from J, leaving 25 bases between. Germline V lookup: CDR1 MNHNS, CDR2 SASEGT. The DNA of the CDR3 is TGTGCCAGCAGTGACGGATTATACGGGCAGGGGCTGGGAGAGCAGTACTTC. It specifies CASSDGLYGQGLGEQYF.

The chain employs TRBV24-1 and TRBJ2-1; 8 bases are shared with TRBD2. The CDR3 extends over 16 amino acids. The ends lost 2 bases at V and 4 bases at J; junction bases unmatched: 6. Germline loops: CDR1 KGHDR, CDR2 SFDVKD. DNA for the CDR3: TGTGCCACCAGTGATTCCCTAGCGGGCCAATACAATGAGCAGTTCTTC. Protein product: CATSDSLAGQYNEQFF.

The chain carries TRBV28 and TRBJ1-2; unclear D gene. Deletions cut 5 bases from V and 5 bases from J, with 9 bases between. The germline V gene has CDR1 MDHEN and CDR2 SYDVKM. There are 12 residues in the CDR3. The CDR3 DNA reads TGTGCCAGCAGTACGGTCTCATATGGCTACACCTTC. Its translation: CASSTVSYGYTF.

The CDR3 spells CASSGQGYYGYTF. Here the CDR3 DNA reads TGTGCCAGCAGTGGTCAGGGTTACTATGGCTACACCTTC. The chain recombines TRBV2 with TRBJ1-2; tentatively, D is TRBD1 (5 bases). In germline, CDR1 is SNHLY, CDR2 FYNNEI. The V gene lost 4 bases and the J gene lost 3 bases, with 9 bases spanning the gap. This CDR3 spans 13 amino acids.